This entry lists 6 T cell receptor beta chains sequenced from one sample in a study of early stage breast cancer tumors. Produced via immunoSEQ multiplex PCR; TCRdb's table is partial and in-frame only. The top ten clones hold about 6.8% of a sample with fewer than 50,000 clones, about 78% of them seen once. Sample: blood. These receptor sequences come from a person aged 50 to 59 with breast cancer.

This CDR3 reads CASSLGLMQETQYF. The CDR3 nucleotides read TGTGCCAGCAGCCTGGGACTGATGCAAGAGACCCAGTACTTC. The V and J genes are TRBV11-2 and TRBJ2-5, with D perhaps TRBD2 (6 bases). Germline V gives CDR1 SGHAT, CDR2 FQNNGV. V dropped 5 bases and J dropped 2 bases, with 12 bases sitting between them. The CDR3 totals 14 residues.

The chain joins TRBV25-1 to TRBJ1-6; D is uncertain. This CDR3 has 15 residues. Germline V lookup: CDR1 MGHDK, CDR2 SYGVNS. V was shortened by 0 bases and J by 8 bases, with 11 bases between the two germline ends. The CDR3 reads CASSEYEGAYSPLHF. CDR3 DNA sequence: TGTGCCAGCAGTGAATACGAGGGCGCCTATTCACCCCTCCACTTT.

The chain couples TRBV29-1 to TRBJ2-3; D perhaps matches TRBD1 (6 bases). Trimming removed 5 bases at V and 8 bases at J, with 23 bases between. The CDR3 runs 15 residues. Germline-derived CDR1 and CDR2 are SQVTM and ANQGSEA. In DNA form, the CDR3 reads TGCAGCGTTCCCCCGGGACAAGGGGCCTTGGGTACGCAGTATTTT. It encodes CSVPPGQGALGTQYF.

This clone ranks as medium-sized. The rearrangement joins TRBV5-8 to TRBJ2-2; D might be TRBD2 (5 bases). V dropped 2 bases and J dropped 3 bases, with 11 bases sitting between them. Germline V CDR1 and CDR2: SGHTS, YDEGEE. The CDR3 consists of 15 residues. In DNA form, the CDR3 reads TGTGCCAGCAGCTTAGGATCGGGGTACACCGGGGAGCTGTTTTTT. It encodes CASSLGSGYTGELFF.

The rearrangement links TRBV7-2 to TRBJ2-7, with TRBD2 identical over 8 bases. The germline V gene has CDR1 SGHTA and CDR2 FQGNSA. With 6 bases clipped from V and 0 bases from J, the junction kept 4 bases outside the gene matches. This CDR3 has 14 residues. This CDR3 reads CASSRGTSSYEQYV. DNA of the CDR3: TGTGCCAGCAGTCGCGGGACTAGCTCCTACGAGCAGTACGTC.

The chain recombines TRBV7-9 with TRBJ2-1; TRBD2 aligns across 10 bases. The CDR3 loop spans 15 amino acids. Per the germline V gene, CDR1 is SEHNR and CDR2 is FQNEAQ (reference sequence). V lost 5 bases, J lost 5 bases, and 6 bases stayed unmatched. The chain's CDR3 is CASSPLAGNNNEQFF. CDR3 coding DNA: TGTGCCAGCAGCCCACTAGCGGGGAACAACAATGAGCAGTTCTTC.